Listed below are T cell receptor beta chains from one sample, sequenced in a study of shared clonotypes between healthy human individuals. The repertoire was sequenced with immunoSEQ multiplex PCR; TCRdb's copy has only in-frame clones and lacks some. The repertoire holds around 440,000 clones, with about 74% as singletons. Sequencing was carried out using PBMCs. These receptors were obtained from a woman in her 40s in good health. Some clones in this sample may be carry-over from other donors' samples. CDR3s include the opening cysteine and the closing phenylalanine or tryptophan. Each record gives: J gene, D gene, V gene, clone size, CDR3 DNA, CDR3 protein. D genes are given only for firm matches. Clone size appears in some rows only: once, few, many, or a class for an expanded clone.

TRBJ2-3	TRBD2	TRBV28	few	TGTGGACTAGCGGGAGGGACACGGGGCACAGATACGCAGTATTTT	CGLAGGTRGTDTQYF
TRBJ2-7	TRBD2	TRBV6-6	-	TGTGCCAGCAGTCCGGGACTAGCGGGAGCTTACGAGCAGTACTTC	CASSPGLAGAYEQYF
TRBJ2-6	-	TRBV7-3	-	TGTGCCAGCAGGGCGGCTGGGGCCAACGTCCTGACTTTC	CASRAAGANVLTF
TRBJ1-2	-	TRBV30	many	TGTGCCTGGAGTCCTGGCTTAAGCTATGGCTACACCTTC	CAWSPGLSYGYTF
TRBJ2-7	-	TRBV6-5	-	TGTGCCAGCAGTTACAGGGCAGGGATCGCCTACGAGCAGTACTTC	CASSYRAGIAYEQYF
TRBJ2-2	-	TRBV30	-	TGTGCCTGGAACGACCCAGGGCCCGGGGAGCTGTTTTTT	CAWNDPGPGELFF
TRBJ1-1	-	TRBV6-6	many	TGTGCCAGCAGTTACTCGATAAGCACTGAAGCTTTCTTT	CASSYSISTEAFF
TRBJ2-7	-	TRBV11-2	-	TGTGCCAGCAGCGGCATTAGGACAGAGCCCTACGAGCAGTACTTC	CASSGIRTEPYEQYF
TRBJ2-7	-	TRBV25-1	-	TGTGCCAGCAGTGAAAACAGGGAAACCTACGAGCAGTACTTC	CASSENRETYEQYF
TRBJ1-1	-	TRBV7-3	few	TGTGCCAGCAGCTTTAATATGAACACTGAAGCTTTCTTT	CASSFNMNTEAFF
TRBJ2-2	-	TRBV7-3	-	TGTGCCAGCAGCTTAACTAGGCGAGGCACCGGGGAGCTGTTTTTT	CASSLTRRGTGELFF
TRBJ1-2	TRBD1	TRBV2	-	TGTGCCAGCAGTCCGGGGACAGTTGCCTATGGCTACACCTTC	CASSPGTVAYGYTF
TRBJ2-3	-	TRBV5-4	-	TGTGCCAGCAGCGGTACCACAGATACGCAGTATTTT	CASSGTTDTQYF
TRBJ1-2	-	TRBV2	-	TGTGCCAGCACCGAAGACAGGAGAGCTAACTATGGCTACACCTTC	CASTEDRRANYGYTF
TRBJ2-1	TRBD2	TRBV4-1	-	TGCGCCAGCAGCCAAGAGTCTGCTAGCGGGGCCAATGAGCAGTTCTTC	CASSQESASGANEQFF
TRBJ2-4	TRBD2	TRBV5-1	-	TGCGCCAGCAGTTTACTAGCGGGAGTTGGTTACATTCAGTACTTC	CASSLLAGVGYIQYF
TRBJ2-2	-	TRBV6-6	-	TGTGCCAGCAGTTACTCAGGTCCCGGGGAGCTGTTTTTT	CASSYSGPGELFF
TRBJ2-7	TRBD2	TRBV28	-	TGTGCCAGCAGACGAGCGGGAGGGCCGGGGGAGCAGTACTTC	CASRRAGGPGEQYF
TRBJ2-2	TRBD2	TRBV9	-	TGTGCCACCACGGGACTAGCGGTTGGCGGGGAGCTGTTTTTT	CATTGLAVGGELFF
TRBJ1-2	TRBD1	TRBV10-1	-	TGCGCCAGCAAGAATGGGACTGGACAGGGGATCAGCTACACCTTC	CASKNGTGQGISYTF
TRBJ2-7	-	TRBV30	-	TGTGCCTGGAGTGTACTTGGGGGGGCGTCCTACGAGCAGTACTTC	CAWSVLGGASYEQYF
TRBJ2-7	-	TRBV18	-	TGTGCCAGCTCAGGGGGACCCTCCGGCGAGCAGTACTTC	CASSGGPSGEQYF
TRBJ1-1	-	TRBV7-8	-	TGTGCCAGCAGCTTAGTTGGGTCGAACACTGAAGCTTTCTTT	CASSLVGSNTEAFF
TRBJ2-3	-	TRBV7-9	-	TGTGCCAGCAGCTTCGCGGATACGCAGTATTTT	CASSFADTQYF
TRBJ2-7	-	TRBV6-5	few	TGTGCCAGCAGTTACTCTGAGACAGGAGCCTACGAGCAGTACTTC	CASSYSETGAYEQYF
TRBJ2-5	-	TRBV11-2	once	TGTGCCAGCAGCTTCTCCCCGGGGAAAGAGACCCAGTACTTC	CASSFSPGKETQYF
TRBJ1-5	TRBD1	TRBV2	-	TGTGCCAGCAGTACTCCTCCGGGACAGGGAAGCAATCAGCCCCAGCATTTT	CASSTPPGQGSNQPQHF
TRBJ1-6	-	TRBV14	many	TGTGCCAGCAGCCCGAATAGAGGGTATTCACCCCTCCACTTT	CASSPNRGYSPLHF
TRBJ1-1	-	TRBV28	-	TGTGCCAGCAGTTTCGGGGCCCTAGAAGCTTTCTTT	CASSFGALEAFF
TRBJ2-7	-	TRBV4-2	-	TGTGCCAGCAGCCAAGTCCGGAGCTCCTACGAGCAGTACTTC	CASSQVRSSYEQYF
TRBJ2-1	-	TRBV19	-	TGTGCCAGTAGCCTGGCGGGCTTTACTTCCTACAATGAGCAGTTCTTC	CASSLAGFTSYNEQFF
TRBJ1-4	TRBD1	TRBV6-6	-	TGTGCCAGCAGACAGGGGGGAACTAATGAAAAACTGTTTTTT	CASRQGGTNEKLFF
TRBJ1-2	-	TRBV29-1	-	TGCAGCGTTGTAAGAGCAGGGTTGCCTGGCTACACCTTC	CSVVRAGLPGYTF
TRBJ2-1	TRBD1	TRBV19	-	TGTGCCAGTAGTCCCGGGACAGGGGGTTTATATGAGCAGTTCTTC	CASSPGTGGLYEQFF
TRBJ2-1	-	TRBV5-1	-	TGCGCCAGCAGCTTGGAGGCAAACTACAATGAGCAGTTCTTC	CASSLEANYNEQFF
TRBJ2-3	TRBD1	TRBV7-9	once	TGTGCCAGCAGCGCTACCGGGACAGCTACAGATACGCAGTATTTT	CASSATGTATDTQYF
TRBJ1-2	TRBD1	TRBV4-3	-	TGCGCCAGCAGCCAAGGGACAGGGACGACTAACTATGGCTACACCTTC	CASSQGTGTTNYGYTF
TRBJ2-7	-	TRBV27	-	TGTGCCAGCAGTTTAAGGGCGCGGCCTGAACGCTACGAGCAGTACTTC	CASSLRARPERYEQYF
TRBJ2-7	-	TRBV7-2	-	TGTGCCAGCAGCCCCAGGGACGGGGCCGTCTTCATCTACGAGCAGTACTTC	CASSPRDGAVFIYEQYF
TRBJ2-1	TRBD1	TRBV19	-	TGTGCCAGTAATCCGGGACAGGGAACCTACAATGAGCAGTTCTTC	CASNPGQGTYNEQFF
TRBJ2-7	TRBD1	TRBV11-3	-	TGTGCCAGCAGCTTACCCCCGACAGGGGCCTACGAGCAGTACTTC	CASSLPPTGAYEQYF
TRBJ2-7	-	TRBV5-1	-	TGCGCCAGCAGCTTGGCGGGCCAGGGATCCTCCGAGCAGTACTTC	CASSLAGQGSSEQYF
TRBJ1-5	-	TRBV9	-	TGTGCCAGCAGCGAGGGGGGTAGCAATCAGCCCCAGCATTTT	CASSEGGSNQPQHF
TRBJ1-2	-	TRBV10-3	-	TGTGCCATCAGTGAAGATATGGGGCGACTTAACTATGGCTACACCTTC	CAISEDMGRLNYGYTF
TRBJ2-7	-	TRBV6-6	-	TGTGCCAGCAGCCACGACAGTAACTCCTACGAGCAGTACTTC	CASSHDSNSYEQYF
TRBJ2-2	-	TRBV6-5	once	TGTGCCAGCCTAGGGAACACCGGGGAGCTGTTTTTT	CASLGNTGELFF
TRBJ2-2	TRBD2	TRBV5-4	-	TGTGCCAGCACCCCCCGGACTAGCGGTAACACCGGGGAGCTGTTTTTT	CASTPRTSGNTGELFF